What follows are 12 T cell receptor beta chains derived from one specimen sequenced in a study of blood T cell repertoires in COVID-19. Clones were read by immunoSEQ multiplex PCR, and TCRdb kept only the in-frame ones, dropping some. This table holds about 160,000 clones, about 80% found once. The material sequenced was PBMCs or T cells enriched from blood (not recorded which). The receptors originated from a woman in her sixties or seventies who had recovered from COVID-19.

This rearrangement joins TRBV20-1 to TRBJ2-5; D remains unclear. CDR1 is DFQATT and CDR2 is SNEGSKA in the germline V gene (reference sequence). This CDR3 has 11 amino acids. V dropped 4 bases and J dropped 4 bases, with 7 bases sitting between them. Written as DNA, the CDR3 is TGCAGTGCTATAAACGGAGAGACCCAGTACTTC. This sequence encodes CSAINGETQYF.

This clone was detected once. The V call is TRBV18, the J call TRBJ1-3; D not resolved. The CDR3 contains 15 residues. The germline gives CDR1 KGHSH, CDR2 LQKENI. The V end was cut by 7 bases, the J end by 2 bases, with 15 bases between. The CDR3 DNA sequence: TGTGCCAGCTTAGCGACGGGTAGGGCTGGAAACACCATATATTTT. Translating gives CASLATGRAGNTIYF.

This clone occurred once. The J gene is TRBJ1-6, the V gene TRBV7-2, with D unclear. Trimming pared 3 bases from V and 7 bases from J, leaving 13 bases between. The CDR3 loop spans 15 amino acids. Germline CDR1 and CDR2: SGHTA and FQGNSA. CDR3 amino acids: CASSFYGYENSPLHF. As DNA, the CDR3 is TGTGCCAGCAGCTTTTACGGGTATGAGAATTCACCCCTCCACTTT.

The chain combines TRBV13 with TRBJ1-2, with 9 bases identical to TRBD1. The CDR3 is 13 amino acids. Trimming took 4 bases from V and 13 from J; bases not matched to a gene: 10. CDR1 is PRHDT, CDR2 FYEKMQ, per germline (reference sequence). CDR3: CASSSNAGTGPTF. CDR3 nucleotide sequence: TGTGCCAGCAGCTCAAACGCCGGGACAGGGCCCACCTTC.

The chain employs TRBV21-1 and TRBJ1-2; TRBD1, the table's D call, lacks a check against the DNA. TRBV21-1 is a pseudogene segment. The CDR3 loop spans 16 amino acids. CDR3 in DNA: TGTGCCAGCAGCAAGGGCCGAGACAGGGAGGACTATGGCTACACCTTC. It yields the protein CASSKGRDREDYGYTF.

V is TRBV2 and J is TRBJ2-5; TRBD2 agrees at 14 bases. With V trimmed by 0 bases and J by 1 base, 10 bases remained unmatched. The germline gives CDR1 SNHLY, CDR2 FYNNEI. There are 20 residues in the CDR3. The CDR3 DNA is TGTGCCAGCAGTGAAGCCCGTCCCGGGACTAGCGGGGGCCCCCAAGAGACCCAGTACTTC. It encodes CASSEARPGTSGGPQETQYF.

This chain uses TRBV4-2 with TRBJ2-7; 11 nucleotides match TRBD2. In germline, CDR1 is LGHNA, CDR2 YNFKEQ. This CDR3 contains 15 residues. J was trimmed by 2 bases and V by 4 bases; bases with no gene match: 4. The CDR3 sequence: CASSLGTSGPYEQYF. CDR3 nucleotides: TGTGCCAGCAGCCTGGGGACTAGCGGCCCCTACGAGCAGTACTTC.

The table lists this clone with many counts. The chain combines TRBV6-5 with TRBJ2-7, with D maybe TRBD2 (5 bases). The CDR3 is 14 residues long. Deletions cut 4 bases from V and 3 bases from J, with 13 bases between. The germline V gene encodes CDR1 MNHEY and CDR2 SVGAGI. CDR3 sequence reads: CASSFGRANYEQYF. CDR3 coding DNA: TGTGCCAGCAGTTTCGGGCGGGCCAACTACGAGCAGTACTTC.

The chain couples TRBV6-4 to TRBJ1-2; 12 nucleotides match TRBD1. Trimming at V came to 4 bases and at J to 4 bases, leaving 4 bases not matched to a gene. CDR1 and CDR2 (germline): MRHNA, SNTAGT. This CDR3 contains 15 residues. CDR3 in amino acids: CASSAGTGGVYGYTF. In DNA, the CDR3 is TGTGCCAGCAGTGCGGGGACAGGGGGCGTCTATGGCTACACCTTC.

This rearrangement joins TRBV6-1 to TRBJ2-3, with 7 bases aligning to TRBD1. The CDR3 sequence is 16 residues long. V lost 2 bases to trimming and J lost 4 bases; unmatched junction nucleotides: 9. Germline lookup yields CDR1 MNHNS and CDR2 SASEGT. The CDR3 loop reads CASSELSRQGADTQYF. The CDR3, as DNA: TGTGCCAGCAGTGAATTGAGTAGGCAGGGGGCAGATACGCAGTATTTT.

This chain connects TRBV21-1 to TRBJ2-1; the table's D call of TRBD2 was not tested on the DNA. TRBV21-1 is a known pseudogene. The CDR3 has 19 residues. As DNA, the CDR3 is TGTGCCAGCAGCAAAGTAACCGTACGACTAGCGGTACCCTACAATGAGCAGTTCTTC. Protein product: CASSKVTVRLAVPYNEQFF.

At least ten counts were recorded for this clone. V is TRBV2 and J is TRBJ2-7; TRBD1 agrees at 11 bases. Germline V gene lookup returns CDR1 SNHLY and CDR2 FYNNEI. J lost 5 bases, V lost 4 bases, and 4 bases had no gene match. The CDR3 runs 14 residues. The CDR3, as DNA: TGTGCCAGCAGTGGGGACAGGGGGAAGGACGAGCAGTACTTC. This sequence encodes CASSGDRGKDEQYF.